This record looks at one T cell receptor (beta chain) sequence and its context. The antigen is unknown. The data were taken from a study of T-cell memory formation after mild COVID-19. Each CDR3 protein gets one entry after TCRdb re-called the 5' RACE reads with MiXCR. This sample yields about 500,000 distinct CDR3 sequences, of which roughly 22% are seen a single time; 9.5% to 15% belongs to the top ten. Study results and caveats: Contracting CD4+ clones were located mainly in CM and EM, and CD8+ clones in EMRA. While clones contracting from day 15 to 85 were balanced between CD4 and CD8, later expanders leaned CD4+.

The sample taken for sequencing was PBMCs or a T cell subset sorted from them (not recorded which). The source of this sequence is an adult woman who had mild COVID-19 (a few samples of this study predate the infection). Cell type and time point are not known.

The DNA for the CDR3 is TGTGCCAGCCACTCAAGGCAGGGGGTTGATGGCTACACCTTC. This codes for CASHSRQGVDGYTF. The chain combines TRBV18 with TRBJ1-2; 7 nucleotides align to TRBD1. CDR1 is KGHSH, CDR2 LQKENI, per germline. The CDR3 is made up of 14 amino acids. V lost 8 bases to trimming and J lost 6 bases; unmatched junction nucleotides: 12.